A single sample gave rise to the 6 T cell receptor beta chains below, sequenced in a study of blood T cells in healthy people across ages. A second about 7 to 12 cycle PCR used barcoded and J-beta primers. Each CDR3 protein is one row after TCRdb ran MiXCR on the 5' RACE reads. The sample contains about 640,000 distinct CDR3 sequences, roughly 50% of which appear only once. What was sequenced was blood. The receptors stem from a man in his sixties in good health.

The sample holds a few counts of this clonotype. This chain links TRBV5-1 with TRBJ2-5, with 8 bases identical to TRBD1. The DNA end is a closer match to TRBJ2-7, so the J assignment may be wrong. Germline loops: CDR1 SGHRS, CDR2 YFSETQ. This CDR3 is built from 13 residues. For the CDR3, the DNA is TGCGCCAGCAGCTCGCAGGGGGCAAGCGAGCAGTACTTC. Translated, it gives CASSSQGASEQYF.

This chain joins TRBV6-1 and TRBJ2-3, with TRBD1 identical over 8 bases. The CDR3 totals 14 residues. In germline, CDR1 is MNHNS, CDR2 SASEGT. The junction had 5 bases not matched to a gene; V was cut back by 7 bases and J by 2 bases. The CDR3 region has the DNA TGTGCCAGCACCGGGACAGGAGTCACAGATACGCAGTATTTT. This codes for CASTGTGVTDTQYF.

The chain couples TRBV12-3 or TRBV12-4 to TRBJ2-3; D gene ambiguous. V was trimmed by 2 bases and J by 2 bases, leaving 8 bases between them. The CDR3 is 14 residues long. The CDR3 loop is CASSLRETTDTQYF. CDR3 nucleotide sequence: TGTGCCAGCAGTTTAAGGGAAACCACAGATACGCAGTATTTT.

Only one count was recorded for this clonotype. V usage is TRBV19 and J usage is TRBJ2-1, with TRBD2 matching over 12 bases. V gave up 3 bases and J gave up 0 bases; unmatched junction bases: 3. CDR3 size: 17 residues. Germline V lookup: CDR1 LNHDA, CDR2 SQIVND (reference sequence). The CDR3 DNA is TGTGCCAGTAGTATGACTAGCGGGGGCCACTCCTACAATGAGCAGTTCTTC. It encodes CASSMTSGGHSYNEQFF.

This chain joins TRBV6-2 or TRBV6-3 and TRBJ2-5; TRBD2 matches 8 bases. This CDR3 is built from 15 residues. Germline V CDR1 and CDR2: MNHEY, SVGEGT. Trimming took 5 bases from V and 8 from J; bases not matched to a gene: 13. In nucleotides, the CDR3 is TGTGCCAGCAGTCCTCGACTAGCGCCGCCGGGTACCCAGTACTTC. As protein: CASSPRLAPPGTQYF.

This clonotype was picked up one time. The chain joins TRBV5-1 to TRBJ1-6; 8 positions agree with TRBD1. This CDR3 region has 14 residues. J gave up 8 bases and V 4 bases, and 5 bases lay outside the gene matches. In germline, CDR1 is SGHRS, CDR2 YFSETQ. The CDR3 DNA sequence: TGCGCCAGCAGCCCGACAGGGGTGGATTCACCCCTCCACTTT. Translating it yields CASSPTGVDSPLHF.